A selection of T cell receptor beta chains follows, all from one sample in a study of T cell responses to AZD1222 COVID-19 vaccine. Data came from immunoSEQ multiplex PCR; TCRdb stores just in-frame clones and leaves some out. Of tens of thousands of clones in the sample, around 84% were seen once. The sequenced sample was peripheral blood, obtained 28 days after the second AZD1222 dose. Every receptor here comes from an adult who received the AZD1222 COVID-19 vaccine. Both conserved end residues are part of each CDR3. A D gene is named only where the DNA matches it firmly. Some rows mark clone size as missing; the rest say once, few, many or name a class of expanded clone.

>.|TRBV7-3|.|TRBJ2-1
CASSPRDRLNYNEQFF
TGTGCCAGCAGCCCCCGGGACCGACTAAATTACAATGAGCAGTTCTTC
>once|TRBV10-3|.|TRBJ2-2
CAISETGFGELFF
TGTGCCATCAGTGAGACAGGCTTCGGGGAGCTGTTTTTT
>.|TRBV2|.|TRBJ2-5
CASSGQETQYF
TGTGCCAGCAGTGGTCAAGAGACCCAGTACTTC
>once|TRBV5-5|.|TRBJ2-6
CASSPPSSGANVLTF
TGTGCCAGCAGCCCGCCCAGCTCTGGGGCCAACGTCCTGACTTTC
>.|TRBV6-5|.|TRBJ1-3
CASSSPGLGNTIYF
TGTGCCAGCAGTTCCCCTGGGCTTGGAAACACCATATATTTT
>.|TRBV19|.|TRBJ1-5
CGTAQTASNQPQHF
TGTGGCACGGCCCAGACAGCTAGCAATCAGCCCCAGCATTTT
>.|TRBV6-1|.|TRBJ2-3
CASSEASGQGWADTQYF
TGTGCCAGCAGTGAAGCTTCGGGGCAGGGGTGGGCAGATACGCAGTATTTT
>.|TRBV18|TRBD1|TRBJ2-1
CASSRGQGLSQFF
TGTGCCAGCTCCCGGGGACAGGGCTTGTCGCAGTTCTTC
>.|TRBV5-1|.|TRBJ2-2
CASSPPGKSNTGELFF
TGCGCCAGCAGCCCCCCAGGGAAATCGAACACCGGGGAGCTGTTTTTT
>once|TRBV21-1|.|TRBJ2-5
CASGYRGRETQYF
TGTGCCAGCGGGTACAGGGGGCGGGAGACCCAGTACTTC
>.|TRBV11-1|.|TRBJ1-6
CASSPGGGGNSPLHF
TGTGCCAGCAGCCCTGGCGGTGGAGGCAATTCACCCCTCCACTTT
>.|TRBV14|.|TRBJ2-1
CASSQDWSEQFF
TGTGCCAGCAGCCAAGATTGGAGTGAGCAGTTCTTC
>.|TRBV6-1|.|TRBJ1-5
CASSEASVKRQPQHF
TGTGCCAGCAGTGAAGCATCCGTTAAGCGGCAGCCCCAGCATTTT
>.|TRBV18|.|TRBJ2-3
CASSLATGPTDTQYF
TGTGCCAGCTCACTGGCCACGGGTCCCACAGATACGCAGTATTTT
>once|TRBV19|.|TRBJ1-1
CASSIFGGPTEAFF
TGTGCCAGTAGTATATTTGGGGGCCCAACTGAAGCTTTCTTT
>.|TRBV12-5|TRBD1|TRBJ2-5
CASARQGSGETQYF
TGTGCTAGTGCACGACAGGGGTCCGGAGAGACCCAGTACTTC
>.|TRBV24-1|.|TRBJ2-3
CATSDRASGGADTQYF
TGTGCCACCAGTGATCGGGCCTCAGGGGGGGCAGATACGCAGTATTTT
>.|TRBV7-3|.|TRBJ2-6
CASSLTAGSGANVLTF
TGTGCCAGCAGCTTAACGGCCGGCTCTGGGGCCAACGTCCTGACTTTC
>.|TRBV30|TRBD1|TRBJ1-2
CAWSADRGDYGYTF
TGTGCCTGGAGTGCCGACAGGGGGGATTATGGCTACACCTTC
>.|TRBV19|TRBD1|TRBJ1-5
CASTQTGERQPQHF
TGTGCCAGTACCCAGACAGGGGAACGACAGCCCCAGCATTTT
>once|TRBV29-1|TRBD1|TRBJ1-6
CSVGQGRNSPLHF
TGCAGCGTAGGACAGGGGCGGAATTCACCCCTCCACTTT
>once|TRBV7-9|.|TRBJ1-5
CASSSAGGHQPQHF
TGTGCCAGCAGCTCCGCGGGGGGCCATCAGCCCCAGCATTTT
>.|TRBV4-1|.|TRBJ1-1
CASSHKSEAFF
TGCGCCAGCAGCCACAAGAGCGAAGCTTTCTTT
>medium-sized|TRBV7-2|.|TRBJ2-7
CASSLSASDSYEQYF
TGTGCCAGCAGCTTATCTGCTAGCGACTCCTACGAGCAGTACTTC
>.|TRBV5-1|.|TRBJ2-7
CASSLVGLEEQYF
TGCGCCAGCAGCTTGGTGGGCCTTGAGGAGCAGTACTTC
>once|TRBV7-9|.|TRBJ2-5
CASSATGSQETQYF
TGTGCCAGCAGCGCTACAGGGTCCCAAGAGACCCAGTACTTC
>.|TRBV5-1|TRBD2|TRBJ2-2
CASSLSVAGAGELFF
TGCGCCAGCAGCTTGTCGGTAGCGGGGGCCGGGGAGCTGTTTTTT
>.|TRBV7-9|TRBD1|TRBJ1-1
CASSQRQGSAFF
TGTGCCAGCAGTCAACGACAGGGTTCAGCTTTCTTT
>.|TRBV24-1|TRBD1|TRBJ1-1
CATRPFDTGGMTNTEAFF
TGTGCCACCCGACCGTTTGACACAGGGGGCATGACAAACACTGAAGCTTTCTTT
>.|TRBV30|TRBD2|TRBJ2-3
CAWTLGGWHTQYF
TGTGCCTGGACCCTCGGGGGGTGGCATACGCAGTATTTT
>few|TRBV3-1/TRBV3-2|.|TRBJ2-7
CASSGGQLSYEQYF
TGTGCCAGCAGTGGAGGACAGCTTTCCTACGAGCAGTACTTC
>once|TRBV3-1/TRBV3-2|.|TRBJ1-3
CASSQDRGHAIYF
TGTGCCAGCAGCCAAGATAGGGGACATGCCATATATTTT
>.|TRBV18|.|TRBJ2-2
CASSPDRNTGELFF
TGTGCCAGCTCACCTGACAGGAACACCGGGGAGCTGTTTTTT
>.|TRBV28|.|TRBJ2-2
CASGQWKAGELFF
TGTGCCAGCGGACAGTGGAAGGCCGGGGAGCTGTTTTTT
>.|TRBV19|.|TRBJ2-3
CASSVQASTDTQYF
TGTGCCAGTAGTGTACAGGCAAGCACAGATACGCAGTATTTT
>.|TRBV13|TRBD1|TRBJ2-3
CASSLRGTGSTDTQYF
TGTGCCAGCAGCTTACGCGGGACAGGGAGCACAGATACGCAGTATTTT
>.|TRBV29-1|TRBD1|TRBJ2-1
CGVGTGGYNEQFF
TGCGGGGTCGGGACAGGGGGGTACAATGAGCAGTTCTTC
>.|TRBV4-3|TRBD1|TRBJ1-2
CASSQRDSGGYGYTF
TGCGCCAGCAGCCAGAGGGACAGTGGGGGCTATGGCTACACCTTC
>.|TRBV6-5|TRBD1|TRBJ2-1
CASTRGDRGYNEQFF
TGTGCCAGCACGCGAGGGGACAGGGGTTACAATGAGCAGTTCTTC
>.|TRBV7-2|TRBD1|TRBJ2-4
CASSLGQAKNIQYF
TGTGCCAGCAGCTTGGGACAGGCGAAAAACATTCAGTACTTC
>.|TRBV30|.|TRBJ1-3
CAWTGLRAGNTIYF
TGTGCCTGGACAGGACTAAGAGCTGGAAACACCATATATTTT
>.|TRBV5-6|TRBD1|TRBJ1-2
CASSFRRTGAYGYTF
TGTGCCAGCAGCTTTCGTCGGACAGGGGCCTATGGCTACACCTTC
>.|TRBV10-3|.|TRBJ2-3
CATRWLAGDTQYF
TGTGCCACCCGGTGGCTAGCTGGGGATACGCAGTATTTT
>.|TRBV19|.|TRBJ2-6
CASSPHRTGANVLTF
TGTGCCAGTAGCCCCCACAGGACCGGGGCCAACGTCCTGACTTTC
>.|TRBV3-1/TRBV3-2|TRBD2|TRBJ2-2
CASSRGLAGWNTGELFF
TGTGCCAGCAGCCGAGGACTAGCGGGATGGAACACCGGGGAGCTGTTTTTT
>few|TRBV5-4|.|TRBJ1-1
CASSDLTTEAFF
TGTGCCAGCAGCGACTTGACCACTGAAGCTTTCTTT
>.|TRBV4-2|.|TRBJ2-7
CASSQEGQSEQYF
TGTGCCAGCAGCCAAGAGGGGCAGTCCGAGCAGTACTTC
>once|TRBV30|.|TRBJ2-3
CAWSPADTQYF
TGTGCCTGGAGCCCCGCAGATACGCAGTATTTT
>.|TRBV6-1|.|TRBJ1-2
CASSETWAGYGYTF
TGTGCCAGCAGTGAGACTTGGGCAGGTTATGGCTACACCTTC
>.|TRBV19|.|TRBJ2-7
CASSIGGNRAEQYF
TGTGCCAGTAGTATAGGCGGGAACAGGGCCGAGCAGTACTTC
>.|TRBV28|.|TRBJ1-1
CASTPPRVTEAFF
TGTGCCAGCACCCCCCCTCGGGTCACTGAAGCTTTCTTT
>.|TRBV6-1|.|TRBJ2-7
CASSERRQGSGEQYF
TGTGCCAGCAGTGAACGTCGGCAGGGAAGCGGCGAGCAGTACTTC
>.|TRBV19|.|TRBJ1-4
CASTPGQVTTNEKLFF
TGTGCCAGTACCCCCGGGCAAGTTACAACTAATGAAAAACTGTTTTTT
>.|TRBV10-3|TRBD2|TRBJ2-1
CAIKGLAGESAEQFF
TGTGCCATCAAGGGACTAGCGGGAGAGTCGGCGGAGCAGTTCTTC
>.|TRBV5-1|TRBD1|TRBJ1-4
CASSPVGTGVGATNEKLFF
TGCGCCAGCAGCCCCGTAGGGACAGGGGTTGGAGCAACTAATGAAAAACTGTTTTTT
>few|TRBV28|.|TRBJ1-2
CASSRGILYGYTF
TGTGCCAGCAGCCGTGGGATCTTGTATGGCTACACCTTC
>.|TRBV6-5|.|TRBJ2-7
CASTPGALEQYF
TGTGCCAGCACCCCCGGGGCCCTCGAGCAGTACTTC
>.|TRBV28|.|TRBJ2-5
CASSFNRGSETQYF
TGTGCCAGCAGTTTCAACAGAGGGAGCGAGACCCAGTACTTC